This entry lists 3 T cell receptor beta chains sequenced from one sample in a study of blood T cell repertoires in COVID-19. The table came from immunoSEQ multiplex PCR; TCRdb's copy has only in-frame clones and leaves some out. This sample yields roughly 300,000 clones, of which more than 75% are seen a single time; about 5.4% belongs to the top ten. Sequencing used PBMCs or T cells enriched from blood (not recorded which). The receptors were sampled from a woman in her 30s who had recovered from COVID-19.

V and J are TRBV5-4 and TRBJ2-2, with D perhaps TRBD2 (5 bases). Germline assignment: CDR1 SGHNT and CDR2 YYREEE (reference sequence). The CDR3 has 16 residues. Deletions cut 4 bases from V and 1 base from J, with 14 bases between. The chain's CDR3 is CASSPGLERNTGELFF. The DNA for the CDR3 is TGTGCCAGCAGCCCCGGACTCGAGAGGAACACCGGGGAGCTGTTTTTT. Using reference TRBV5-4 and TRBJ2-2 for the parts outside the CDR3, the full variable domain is ETGVTQSPTHLIKTRGQQVTLRCSSQSGHNTVSWYQQALGQGPQFIFQYYREEENGRGNFPPRFSGLQFPNYSSELNVNALELDDSALYLCASSPGLERNTGELFFGEGSRLTVL.

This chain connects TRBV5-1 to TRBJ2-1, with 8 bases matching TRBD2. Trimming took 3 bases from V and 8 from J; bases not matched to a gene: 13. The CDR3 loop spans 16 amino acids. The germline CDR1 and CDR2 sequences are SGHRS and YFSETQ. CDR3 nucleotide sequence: TGCGCCAGCAGCTCAACCAAGCGGGGGTGGGGCCATGAGCAGTTCTTC. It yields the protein CASSSTKRGWGHEQFF.

The CDR3 here is CASSWAQLAGNTIYF. In nucleotides, the CDR3 is TGTGCCAGCAGTTGGGCCCAGCTTGCGGGAAACACCATATATTTT. The rearrangement links TRBV28 to TRBJ1-3; unclear D gene. Trimming took 4 bases from V and 4 from J, leaving 14 bases between them. The CDR3 contains 15 residues. Germline loops: CDR1 MDHEN, CDR2 SYDVKM.